This T cell receptor beta chain stems from a study of blood T cell repertoires in COVID-19. Original processing notes: Amplified reference gene primers provided the basis for estimating nucleated cell counts. This table comes from immunoSEQ multiplex PCR, and its TCRdb copy is limited to in-frame clones, with some not included. Clonal size and the V and J genes are those of that table, whereas D and trimming came from the DNA. This sample has more than 200,000 clones, with around 90% found just once. Germline V gene sequence: CDR1 SGHRS, CDR2 YFSETQ. The V end lost 5 bases, the J end lost 8 bases, and 10 bases lay between the germline ends. The CDR3 consists of 11 residues.

V gene TRBV5-1 combines with J gene TRBJ1-1; D perhaps matches TRBD1 (5 bases). This clonotype was sampled from a human donor in a cohort sampled during active COVID-19. The source material was peripheral blood. The CDR3 spells CASRYDREAFF. The CDR3, as DNA: TGCGCCAGCAGGTACGACAGAGAAGCTTTCTTT.